Listed here is a single T cell receptor beta chain. In the original processing: Nucleated cell number was recorded as an estimate derived from reference gene primer amplification. Clones were read by immunoSEQ multiplex PCR, and TCRdb kept only the in-frame ones, dropping some. That table is the source of V, J and clone size, and D and trimming were worked out from the DNA. The sample has hundreds of thousands of clones, around nine tenths seen once. Seattle's enrolled individuals joined amid active infection and were then monitored longitudinally. The data were obtained in a study of blood T cell repertoires in COVID-19. Germline V gives CDR1 MDHEN, CDR2 SYDVKM. There are 17 residues in the CDR3. V lost 5 bases to trimming and J lost 2 bases; unmatched junction nucleotides: 11.

This chain uses TRBV28 with TRBJ2-1, with 8 bases fitting TRBD1. Sequencing input: peripheral blood. The sequence derives from a woman aged 25 to 45 with COVID-19, enrolled during active disease. The CDR3 reads CASSTGGGGRTYNEQFF. CDR3 bases: TGTGCCAGCAGTACAGGGGGTGGGGGAAGAACCTACAATGAGCAGTTCTTC.